This TCR beta chain comes out of a study of human T cells and chemical hapten exposure. At the level of the study: Mostly female patients had alopecia areata, totalis or universalis.

This clonotype appeared many times. Time point described: patch test 3, about 24 weeks after DPC sensitization. As to treatment: therapeutic diphenylcyclopropenone sensitization with weekly scalp DPC. Per the authors' pipeline: Sampled TCR counts reached a median of approximately 100,000 per sample, with values ranging from roughly 20,000 to 750,000. TCRdb used MiXCR to reprocess the RACE reads, holding one entry per CDR3 protein. The V and J calls and clone size are TCRdb's, not the authors'. The repertoire holds 75,000 to 90,000 distinct CDR3 sequences, with roughly 10% as singletons. The TCR comes from a woman between 50 and 59 years old with alopecia areata. Some clones in this sample may be carry-over from other donors' samples. Sample: whole blood, taken in connection with sensitization to the hapten diphenylcyclopropenone (DPC).

CDR3 DNA: TGCAGTGCTAGAGTTCCGACAGGGGGGAGCTATGGCTACACCTTC. Amino acids: CSARVPTGGSYGYTF. This chain uses TRBV20-1 with TRBJ1-2; 9 positions agree with TRBD1. The CDR3 extends over 15 amino acids. Losses at the gene ends were 1 base for V and 4 bases for J; bases not matched to a gene: 7. The germline CDR1 and CDR2 sequences are DFQATT and SNEGSKA (reference sequence).